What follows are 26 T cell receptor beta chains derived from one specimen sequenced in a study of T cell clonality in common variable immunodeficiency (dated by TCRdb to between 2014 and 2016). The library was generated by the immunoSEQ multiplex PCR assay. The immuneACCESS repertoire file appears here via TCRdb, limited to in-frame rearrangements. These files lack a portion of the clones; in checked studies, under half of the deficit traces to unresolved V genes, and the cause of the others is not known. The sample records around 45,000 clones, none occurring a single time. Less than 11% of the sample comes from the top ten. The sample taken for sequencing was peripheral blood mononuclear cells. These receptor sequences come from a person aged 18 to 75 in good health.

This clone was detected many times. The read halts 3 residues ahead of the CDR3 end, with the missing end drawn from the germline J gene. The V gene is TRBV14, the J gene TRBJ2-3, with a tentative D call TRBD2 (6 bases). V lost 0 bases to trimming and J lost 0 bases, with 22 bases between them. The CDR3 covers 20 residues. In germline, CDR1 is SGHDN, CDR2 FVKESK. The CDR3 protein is CASSQDWAPIAGTSTDTQYF. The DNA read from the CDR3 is TGTGCCAGCAGCCAAGACTGGGCCCCGATTGCGGGGACTAGCACAGATACG.

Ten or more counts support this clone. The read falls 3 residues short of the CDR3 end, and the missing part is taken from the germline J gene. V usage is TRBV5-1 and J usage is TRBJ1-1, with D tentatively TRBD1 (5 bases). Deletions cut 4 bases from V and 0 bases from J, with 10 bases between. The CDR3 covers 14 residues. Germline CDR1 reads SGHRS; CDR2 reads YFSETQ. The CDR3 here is CASSRSQVNTEAFF. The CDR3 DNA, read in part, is TGCGCCAGCAGCCGATCACAGGTGAACACTGAA.

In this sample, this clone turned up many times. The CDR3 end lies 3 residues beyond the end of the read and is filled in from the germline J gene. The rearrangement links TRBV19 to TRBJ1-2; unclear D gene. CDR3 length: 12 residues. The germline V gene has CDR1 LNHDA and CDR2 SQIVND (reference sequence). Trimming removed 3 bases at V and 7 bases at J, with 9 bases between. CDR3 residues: CASSILSGGYTF. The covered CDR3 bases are TGTGCCAGTAGTATCCTTAGCGGTGGC.

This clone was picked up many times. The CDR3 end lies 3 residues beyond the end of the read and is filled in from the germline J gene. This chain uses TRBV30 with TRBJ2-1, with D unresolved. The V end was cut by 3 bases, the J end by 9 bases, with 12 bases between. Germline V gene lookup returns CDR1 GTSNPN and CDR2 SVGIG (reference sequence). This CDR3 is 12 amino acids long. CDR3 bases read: TGTGCCTGGAGCGTGTCTACCGGTGAG. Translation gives CAWSVSTGE. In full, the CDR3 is CAWSVSTGEQFF.

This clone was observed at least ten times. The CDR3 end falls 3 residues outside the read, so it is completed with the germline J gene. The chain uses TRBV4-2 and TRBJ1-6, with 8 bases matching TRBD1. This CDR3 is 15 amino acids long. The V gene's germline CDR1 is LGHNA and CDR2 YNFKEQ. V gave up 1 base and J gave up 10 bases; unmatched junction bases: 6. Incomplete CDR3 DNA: TGTGCCAGCAGCCAAGCGGACAGGGAGGGATCACCC. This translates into CASSQADREGSP. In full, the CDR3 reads CASSQADREGSPLHF.

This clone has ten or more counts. The CDR3 bases that were read are TGTGCCAGCAGCCAAGATAGGACGGGGGACTACGAG. Protein sequence: CASSQDRTGDYE. The whole CDR3 reads CASSQDRTGDYEQYF. The rearrangement joins TRBV3-1 (or the pseudogene TRBV3-2) to TRBJ2-7, with D tentatively TRBD2 (6 bases). With the read ending 3 residues before the CDR3 end, the germline J gene is used to fill in that end. Trimming removed 0 bases at V and 3 bases at J, with 12 bases between. The CDR3 contains 15 residues. Germline V lookup: CDR1 LGHDT, CDR2 YNNKEL (reference sequence).

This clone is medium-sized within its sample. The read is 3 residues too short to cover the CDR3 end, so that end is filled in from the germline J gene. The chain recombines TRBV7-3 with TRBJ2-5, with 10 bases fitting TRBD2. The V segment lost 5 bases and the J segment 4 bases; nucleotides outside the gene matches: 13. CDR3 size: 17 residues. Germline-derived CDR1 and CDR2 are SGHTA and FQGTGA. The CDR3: CASSQGSPAGGSETQYF. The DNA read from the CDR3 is TGTGCCAGCAGCCAAGGGAGTCCAGCGGGGGGGTCAGAGACC.

This CDR3 is CASSRSYSRSSYNEQFF. The CDR3 DNA, read in part, is TGCGCCAGCAGCCGGAGCTACAGCCGAAGTTCTTACAATGAG. The rearrangement links TRBV5-1 to TRBJ2-1; D unresolved. The read ends 3 residues shy of where the CDR3 ends; the end is completed using the germline J gene. Germline CDR1 reads SGHRS; CDR2 reads YFSETQ. The CDR3 extends over 17 amino acids. Trimming pared 4 bases from V and 4 bases from J, leaving 21 bases between.

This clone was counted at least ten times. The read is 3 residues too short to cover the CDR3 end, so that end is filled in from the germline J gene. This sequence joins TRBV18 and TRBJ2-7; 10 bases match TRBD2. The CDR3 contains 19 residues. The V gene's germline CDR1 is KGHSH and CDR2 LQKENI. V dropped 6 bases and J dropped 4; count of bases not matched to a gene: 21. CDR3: CASSRTLLAGQRSDYEQYF. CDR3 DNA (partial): TGTGCCAGCTCCCGGACACTACTAGCGGGGCAACGCTCTGATTACGAG.

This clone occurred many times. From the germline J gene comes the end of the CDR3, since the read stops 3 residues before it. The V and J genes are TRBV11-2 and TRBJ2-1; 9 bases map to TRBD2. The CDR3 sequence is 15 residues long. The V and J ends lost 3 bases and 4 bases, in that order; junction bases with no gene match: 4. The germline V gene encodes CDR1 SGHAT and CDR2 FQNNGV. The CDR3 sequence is CASSFQGLAYNEQFF. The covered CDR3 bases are TGTGCCAGCAGCTTCCAGGGACTAGCTTACAATGAG.

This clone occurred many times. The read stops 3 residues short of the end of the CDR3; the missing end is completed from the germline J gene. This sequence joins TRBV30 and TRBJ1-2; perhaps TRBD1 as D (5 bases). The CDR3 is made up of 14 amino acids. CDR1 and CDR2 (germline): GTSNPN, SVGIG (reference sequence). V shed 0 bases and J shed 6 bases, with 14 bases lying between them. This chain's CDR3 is CAWSVGRATHGYTF. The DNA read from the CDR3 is TGTGCCTGGAGTGTCGGCAGGGCCACCCATGGC. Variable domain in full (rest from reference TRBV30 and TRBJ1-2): SQTIHQWPATLVQPVGSPLSLECTVEGTSNPNLYWYRQAAGRGLQLLFYSVGIGQISSEVPQNLSASRPQDRQFILSSKKLLLSDSGFYLCAWSVGRATHGYTFGSGTRLTVV.

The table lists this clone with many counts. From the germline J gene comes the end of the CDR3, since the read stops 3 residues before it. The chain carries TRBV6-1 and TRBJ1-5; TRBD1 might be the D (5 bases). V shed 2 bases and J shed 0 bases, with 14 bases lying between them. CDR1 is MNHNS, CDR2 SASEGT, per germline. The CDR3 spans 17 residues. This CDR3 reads CASSEWGSFFSNQPQHF. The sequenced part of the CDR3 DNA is TGTGCCAGCAGTGAATGGGGCAGCTTTTTTAGCAATCAGCCC.

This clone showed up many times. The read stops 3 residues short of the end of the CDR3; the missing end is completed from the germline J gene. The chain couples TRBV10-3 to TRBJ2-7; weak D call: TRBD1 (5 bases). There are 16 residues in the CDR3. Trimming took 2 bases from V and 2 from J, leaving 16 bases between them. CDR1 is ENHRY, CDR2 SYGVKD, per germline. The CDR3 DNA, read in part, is TGTGCCATCAGTGAGAACTCAGGGTCCCATCCCTACGAG. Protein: CAISENSGSHPYE. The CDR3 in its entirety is CAISENSGSHPYEQYF.

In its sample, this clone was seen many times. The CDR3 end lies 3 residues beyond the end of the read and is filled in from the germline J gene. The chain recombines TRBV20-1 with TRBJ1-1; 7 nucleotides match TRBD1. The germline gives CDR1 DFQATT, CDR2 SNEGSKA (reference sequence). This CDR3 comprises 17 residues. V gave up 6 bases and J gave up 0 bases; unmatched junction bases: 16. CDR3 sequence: CSAPTGSGQGMNTEAFF. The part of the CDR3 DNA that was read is TGCAGTGCGCCGACAGGGTCCGGGCAGGGAATGAACACTGAA.

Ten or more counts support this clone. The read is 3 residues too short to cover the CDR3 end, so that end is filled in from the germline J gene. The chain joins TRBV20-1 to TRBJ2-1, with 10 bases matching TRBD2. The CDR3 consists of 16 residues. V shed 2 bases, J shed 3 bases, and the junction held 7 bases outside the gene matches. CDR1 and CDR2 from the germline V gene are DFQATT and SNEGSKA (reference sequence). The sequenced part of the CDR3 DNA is TGCAGTGCTAGACCCTTGGAGCGGGAGGGCTACAATGAG. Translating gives CSARPLEREGYNE. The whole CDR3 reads CSARPLEREGYNEQFF.

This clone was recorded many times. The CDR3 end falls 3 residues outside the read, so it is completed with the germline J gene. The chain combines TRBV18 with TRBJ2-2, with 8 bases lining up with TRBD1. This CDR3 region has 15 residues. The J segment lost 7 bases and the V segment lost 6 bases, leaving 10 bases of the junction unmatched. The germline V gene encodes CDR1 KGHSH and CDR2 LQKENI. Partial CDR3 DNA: TGTGCCAGCTCCCGACAGGGGACCGAGCACGGGGAG. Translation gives CASSRQGTEHGE. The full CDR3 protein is CASSRQGTEHGELFF.

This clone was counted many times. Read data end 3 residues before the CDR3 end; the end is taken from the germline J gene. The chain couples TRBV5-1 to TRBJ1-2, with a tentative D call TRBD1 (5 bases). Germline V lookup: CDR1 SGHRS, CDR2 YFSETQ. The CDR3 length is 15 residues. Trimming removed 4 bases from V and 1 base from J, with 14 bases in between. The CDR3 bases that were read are TGCGCCAGCAGCCCGGGAGGGGCTATTAACTATGGC. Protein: CASSPGGAINYG. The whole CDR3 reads CASSPGGAINYGYTF.

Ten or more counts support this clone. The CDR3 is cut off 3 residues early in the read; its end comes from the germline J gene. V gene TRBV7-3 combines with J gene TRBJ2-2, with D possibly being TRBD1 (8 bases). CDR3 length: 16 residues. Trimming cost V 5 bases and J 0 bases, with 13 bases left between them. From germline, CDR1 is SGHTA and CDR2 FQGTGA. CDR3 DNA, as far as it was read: TGTGCCAGCAGCAAGCGGGGACAGGCGAACACCGGGGAG. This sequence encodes CASSKRGQANTGE. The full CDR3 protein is CASSKRGQANTGELFF.

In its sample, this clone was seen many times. CDR3 sequence: CASSLTGGHYYEQYF. The CDR3 bases that were read are TGTGCCAGCAGCCTAACAGGGGGTCACTACTACGAG. The V call is TRBV28, the J call TRBJ2-7; 8 bases match TRBD1. The read falls 3 residues short of the CDR3 end, and the missing part is taken from the germline J gene. Trimming took 6 bases from V and 3 from J; bases not matched to a gene: 10. This CDR3 has 15 residues. The germline gives CDR1 MDHEN, CDR2 SYDVKM.

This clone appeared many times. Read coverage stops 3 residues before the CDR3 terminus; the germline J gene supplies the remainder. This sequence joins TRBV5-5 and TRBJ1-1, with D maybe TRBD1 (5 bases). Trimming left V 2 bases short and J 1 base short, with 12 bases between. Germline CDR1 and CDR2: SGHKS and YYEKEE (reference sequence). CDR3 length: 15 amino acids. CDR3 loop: CASSLGHQPNTEAFF. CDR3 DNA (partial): TGTGCCAGCAGCTTAGGACACCAACCGAACACTGAA.

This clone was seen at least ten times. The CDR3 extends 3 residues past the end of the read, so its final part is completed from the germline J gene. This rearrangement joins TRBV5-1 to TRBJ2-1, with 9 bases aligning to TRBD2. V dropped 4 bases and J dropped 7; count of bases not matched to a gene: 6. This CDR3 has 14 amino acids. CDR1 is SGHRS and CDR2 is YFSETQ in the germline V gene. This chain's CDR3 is CASSQGGRVNEQFF. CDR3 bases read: TGCGCCAGCAGCCAAGGCGGGAGGGTAAATGAG. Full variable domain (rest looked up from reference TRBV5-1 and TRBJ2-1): KAGVTQTPRYLIKTRGQQVTLSCSPISGHRSVSWYQQTPGQGLQFLFEYFSETQRNKGNFPGRFSGRQFSNSRSEMNVSTLELGDSALYLCASSQGGRVNEQFFGPGTRLTVL.

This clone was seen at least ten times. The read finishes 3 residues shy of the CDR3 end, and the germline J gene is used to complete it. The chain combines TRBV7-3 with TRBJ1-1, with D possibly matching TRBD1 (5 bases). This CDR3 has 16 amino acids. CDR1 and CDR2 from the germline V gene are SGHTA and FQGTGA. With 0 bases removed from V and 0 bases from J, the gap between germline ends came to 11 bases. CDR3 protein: CASSLTGGKMNTEAFF. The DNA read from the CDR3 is TGTGCCAGCAGCTTAACGGGGGGGAAGATGAACACTGAA.

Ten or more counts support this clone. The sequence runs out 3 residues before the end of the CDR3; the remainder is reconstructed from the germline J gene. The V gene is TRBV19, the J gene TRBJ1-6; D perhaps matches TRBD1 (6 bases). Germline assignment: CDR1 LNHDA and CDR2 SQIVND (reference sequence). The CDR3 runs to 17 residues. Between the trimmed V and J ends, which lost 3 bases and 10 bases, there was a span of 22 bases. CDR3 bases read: TGTGCCAGTAGTATCCGGGCCGGGTCAGGGGCTACCTCACCC. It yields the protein CASSIRAGSGATSP. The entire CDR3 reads CASSIRAGSGATSPLHF.

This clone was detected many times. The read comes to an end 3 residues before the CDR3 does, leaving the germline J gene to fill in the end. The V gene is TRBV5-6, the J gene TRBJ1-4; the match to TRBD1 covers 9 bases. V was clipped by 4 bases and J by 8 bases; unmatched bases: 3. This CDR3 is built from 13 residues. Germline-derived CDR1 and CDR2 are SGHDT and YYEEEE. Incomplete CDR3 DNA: TGTGCCAGCAGCATCGGGACAGGGGAAAAA. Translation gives CASSIGTGEK. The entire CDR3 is CASSIGTGEKLFF.

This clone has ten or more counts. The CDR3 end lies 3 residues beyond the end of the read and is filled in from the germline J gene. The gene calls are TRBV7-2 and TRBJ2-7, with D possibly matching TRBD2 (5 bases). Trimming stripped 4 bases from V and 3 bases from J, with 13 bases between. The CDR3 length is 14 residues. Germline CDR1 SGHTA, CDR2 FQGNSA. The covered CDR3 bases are TGTGCCAGCAGCTCGAGAGGGCTACGCTACGAG. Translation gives CASSSRGLRYE. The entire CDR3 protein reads CASSSRGLRYEQYF.

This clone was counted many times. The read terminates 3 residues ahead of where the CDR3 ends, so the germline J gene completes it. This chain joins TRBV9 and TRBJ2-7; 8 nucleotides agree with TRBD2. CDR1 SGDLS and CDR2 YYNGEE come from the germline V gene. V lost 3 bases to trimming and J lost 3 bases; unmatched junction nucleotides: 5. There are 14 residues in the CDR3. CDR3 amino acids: CASSEGTSLYEQYF. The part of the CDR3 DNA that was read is TGTGCCAGCAGCGAGGGGACTAGTCTCTACGAG.